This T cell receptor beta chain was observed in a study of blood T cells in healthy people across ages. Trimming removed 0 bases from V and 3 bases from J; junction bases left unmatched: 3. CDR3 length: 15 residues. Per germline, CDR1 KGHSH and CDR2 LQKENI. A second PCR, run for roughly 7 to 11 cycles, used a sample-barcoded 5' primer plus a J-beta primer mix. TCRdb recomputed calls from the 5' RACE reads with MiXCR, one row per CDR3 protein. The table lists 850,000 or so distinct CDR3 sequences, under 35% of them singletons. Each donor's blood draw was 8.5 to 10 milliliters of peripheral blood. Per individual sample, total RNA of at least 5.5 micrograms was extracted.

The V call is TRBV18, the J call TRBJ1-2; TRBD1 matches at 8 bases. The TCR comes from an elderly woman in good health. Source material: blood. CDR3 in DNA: TGTGCCAGCTCACCACCCGGACAGGGAGACTATGGCTACACCTTC. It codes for CASSPPGQGDYGYTF.